Listed here are 20 T cell receptor beta chains from one sample, sequenced in a study of cytomegalovirus exposure and HLA in healthy donors. Primers for the PCR totalled 60 Vbeta and 13 Jbeta. The data were produced by immunoSEQ multiplex PCR, yet TCRdb's version contains in-frame clones alone and is incomplete. The data show more than 95,000 clones, about 80% seen once. Sequenced input: PBMCs. Receptors originate from a man aged 25 to 40 in good health and CMV-seropositive.

The chain carries TRBV9 and TRBJ2-7, with TRBD1 as a possible D gene (5 bases). V was trimmed by 0 bases and J by 2 bases, leaving 9 bases between them. Germline-derived CDR1 and CDR2 are SGDLS and YYNGEE. CDR3 length: 14 residues. The DNA for the CDR3 is TGTGCCAGCAGCGTAGGCTCAGGGACCTACGAGCAGTACTTC. Encoded protein: CASSVGSGTYEQYF.

The V gene is TRBV30, the J gene TRBJ2-7; maybe TRBD2 (6 bases). Germline V gives CDR1 GTSNPN, CDR2 SVGIG (reference sequence). This CDR3 comprises 16 residues. With 3 bases removed from V and 1 base from J, the gap between germline ends came to 19 bases. CDR3 region: CAWSVDGGHMSYEQYF. CDR3 bases: TGTGCCTGGAGCGTGGACGGGGGTCACATGTCCTACGAGCAGTACTTC.

This clone was observed once. The chain is built from TRBV9 and TRBJ1-1; the match to TRBD1 covers 9 bases. J lost 1 base, V lost 7 bases, and 8 bases had no gene match. Germline values: CDR1 SGDLS, CDR2 YYNGEE. CDR3 size: 15 residues. CDR3 protein: CASAELQGANTEAFF. CDR3 bases: TGTGCCAGCGCAGAATTACAGGGGGCGAACACTGAAGCTTTCTTT.

The chain has TRBV7-9 and TRBJ2-2; no clear D gene. This CDR3 is built from 15 residues. The germline V gene encodes CDR1 SEHNR and CDR2 FQNEAQ (reference sequence). V lost 2 bases and J lost 3, with 10 bases in between. The CDR3 is CASSLMGEDTGELFF. CDR3 nucleotide sequence: TGTGCCAGCAGCTTAATGGGTGAGGACACCGGGGAGCTGTTTTTT.

The chain links TRBV11-2 to TRBJ2-3; 8 bases line up with TRBD1. V trimming: 4 bases; J trimming: 6 bases; junction bases outside the gene matches: 12. Germline loops: CDR1 SGHAT, CDR2 FQNNGV. This CDR3 contains 16 residues. The CDR3: CASSSTGGNTVDTQYF. In DNA form, the CDR3 reads TGTGCCAGCAGCTCTACAGGGGGTAACACGGTGGATACGCAGTATTTT.

This chain joins TRBV5-1 and TRBJ2-3; no clear D. This CDR3 contains 15 residues. V dropped 0 bases and J dropped 2 bases, with 10 bases sitting between them. Germline values: CDR1 SGHRS, CDR2 YFSETQ. CDR3 in amino acids: CASSLDTGPTDTQYF. CDR3 bases: TGCGCCAGCAGCTTGGACACGGGTCCCACAGATACGCAGTATTTT.

V is TRBV6-5 and J is TRBJ2-7, with D hard to call. The CDR3 length is 11 residues. V was pared by 10 bases and J by 0 bases, with 7 bases between. Per the germline V gene, CDR1 is MNHEY and CDR2 is SVGAGI. CDR3 in amino acids: CATFSSYEQYF. DNA for the CDR3: TGTGCCACCTTTAGCTCCTACGAGCAGTACTTC.

In nucleotides, the CDR3 is TGTGCCTGGAGTGGCGGGGAACGTCAGCCCCAGCATTTT. This sequence encodes CAWSGGERQPQHF. The V call is TRBV30, the J call TRBJ1-5; no definite D call. The CDR3 totals 13 residues. Germline V gene sequence: CDR1 GTSNPN, CDR2 SVGIG (reference sequence). Trimming removed 1 base from V and 6 bases from J, with 10 bases in between.

A single count supports this clone. This CDR3 is CASSLTGRRGNEQFF. The CDR3 nucleotides are TGTGCCAGCAGCTTAACCGGGAGAAGAGGTAATGAGCAGTTCTTC. The chain is built from TRBV5-4 and TRBJ2-1, with TRBD2 as a possible D gene (6 bases). CDR1 SGHNT and CDR2 YYREEE come from the germline V gene (reference sequence). V was shortened by 2 bases and J by 7 bases, with 16 bases between the two germline ends. This CDR3 spans 15 amino acids.

The CDR3 DNA sequence: TGTGCCAGCAGCTCCGGGGAGGGGCTCAAAGCTTTCTTT. As protein: CASSSGEGLKAFF. The chain couples TRBV7-2 to TRBJ1-1; a weak D match, TRBD1 (5 bases). The CDR3 totals 13 residues. V was pared by 4 bases and J by 9 bases, with 15 bases between. CDR1 and CDR2 (germline): SGHTA, FQGNSA.

The rearrangement links TRBV9 to TRBJ1-1; D possibly corresponds to TRBD1 (6 bases). The CDR3 has 14 residues. Germline loops: CDR1 SGDLS, CDR2 YYNGEE. V gave up 0 bases and J gave up 1 base, with 7 bases separating them. The CDR3 here is CASSVVTGNTEAFF. In DNA, the CDR3 is TGTGCCAGCAGCGTAGTGACAGGGAACACTGAAGCTTTCTTT.

The gene calls are TRBV5-4 and TRBJ2-5, with TRBD2 matching over 8 bases. V trimming: 3 bases; J trimming: 1 base; junction bases outside the gene matches: 2. The germline gives CDR1 SGHNT, CDR2 YYREEE (reference sequence). The CDR3 is 14 residues long. CDR3 coding DNA: TGTGCCAGCAGCTCCGGACTAGCCCAAGAGACCCAGTACTTC. This sequence encodes CASSSGLAQETQYF.

V and J are TRBV27 and TRBJ2-7; 9 bases agree with TRBD1. Germline CDR1 MNHEY, CDR2 SMNVEV (reference sequence). The CDR3 spans 17 residues. Trimming removed 5 bases from V and 3 bases from J; junction bases left unmatched: 14. Written as DNA, the CDR3 is TGTGCCAGCAGTGGTACTCTGTCGGGACAGGGTCGCTACGAGCAGTACTTC. As protein: CASSGTLSGQGRYEQYF.

The rearrangement uses TRBV5-4 and TRBJ1-5; 8 bases align to TRBD1. Germline CDR1 reads SGHNT; CDR2 reads YYREEE (reference sequence). CDR3 length: 16 residues. V gave up 0 bases and J gave up 7 bases; unmatched junction bases: 9. The CDR3 DNA sequence: TGTGCCAGCAGCTTGGCGACAGGGGAGGGAGGACAGCCCCAGCATTTT. Protein product: CASSLATGEGGQPQHF.

This chain uses TRBV4-3 with TRBJ2-7, with TRBD2 as a possible D gene (6 bases). Germline V gene sequence: CDR1 LGHNA, CDR2 YSLEER. CDR3 length: 16 amino acids. V gave up 2 bases and J gave up 7 bases, with 21 bases separating them. CDR3 sequence reads: CASSQIGGANFQEQYF. CDR3 nucleotides: TGCGCCAGCAGCCAAATCGGCGGGGCAAACTTCCAGGAGCAGTACTTC.

The chain recombines TRBV19 with TRBJ2-1; 9 nucleotides line up with TRBD2. The CDR3 is 16 residues long. The junction had 13 bases not matched to a gene; V was cut back by 3 bases and J by 10 bases. The germline V gene has CDR1 LNHDA and CDR2 SQIVND (reference sequence). CDR3 sequence reads: CASSILGSGRGREQFF. DNA of the CDR3: TGTGCCAGTAGTATCTTAGGTAGCGGGAGAGGACGAGAGCAGTTCTTC. Based on the CDR3 plus reference TRBV19 and TRBJ2-1, the full variable domain is DGGITQSPKYLFRKEGQNVTLSCEQNLNHDAMYWYRQDPGQGLRLIYYSQIVNDFQKGDIAEGYSVSREKKESFPLTVTSAQKNPTAFYLCASSILGSGRGREQFFGPGTRLTVL.

J is TRBJ1-2 and V is TRBV20-1; perhaps TRBD1 as D (5 bases). Deletions cut 5 bases from V and 8 bases from J, with 12 bases between. The germline CDR1 and CDR2 sequences are DFQATT and SNEGSKA (reference sequence). The CDR3 is 11 residues long. CDR3 sequence reads: CSARDLGGYTF. The CDR3 DNA follows: TGCAGTGCTCGGGACTTGGGGGGCTACACCTTC.

The chain has TRBV18 and TRBJ2-7, with D maybe TRBD2 (6 bases). CDR1 and CDR2 (germline): KGHSH, LQKENI. The germline V and J ends were trimmed by 3 bases and 2 bases, with 11 bases remaining between them. This CDR3 region has 14 residues. The CDR3 DNA follows: TGTGCCAGCTCACCTGGGCGGGAAACCTACGAGCAGTACTTC. Translating it yields CASSPGRETYEQYF.

V usage is TRBV4-2 and J usage is TRBJ2-7; 10 bases match TRBD2. This CDR3 is built from 15 residues. The V gene's germline CDR1 is LGHNA and CDR2 YNFKEQ. Trimming at V came to 4 bases and at J to 3 bases, leaving 6 bases not matched to a gene. The CDR3 coding sequence is TGTGCCAGCAGCCGAGGGGGACTAGCGTTCTACGAGCAGTACTTC. This encodes CASSRGGLAFYEQYF.

CDR3 residues: CASTRGETQYF. For the CDR3, the DNA is TGTGCCAGCACCCGGGGGGAGACCCAGTACTTC. The V gene is TRBV28, the J gene TRBJ2-5; perhaps TRBD2 as D (6 bases). V lost 7 bases, J lost 5 bases, and 8 bases lay in between. The germline CDR1 and CDR2 sequences are MDHEN and SYDVKM. The CDR3 consists of 11 residues.